This T cell receptor (beta chain) was documented in a study of cytomegalovirus exposure and HLA in healthy donors. Study outcomes and limitations: Researchers reported that a few CMV-associated chains were confirmed in vitro as CMV antigen-specific. Across donors, presence/absence analyses took sequencing depth to be roughly uniform. Upon later analysis, HLA-associated TCR beta chains proved more clonally expanded than other, equally common chains.

CDR3 length: 14 amino acids. V lost 1 base, J lost 5 bases, and 5 bases stayed unmatched. Looked up from germline, CDR1 is PRHDT and CDR2 is FYEKMQ (reference sequence). Turning to this clone: The target antigen is unknown.

PCR primers comprised 60 Vbeta and 13 Jbeta primers. Only in-frame clones appear in the TCRdb table, and some are missing; sequencing was by immunoSEQ multiplex PCR. The sample holds under 150,000 clones, around 63% seen once. Each donor was nominally healthy when sampled (though unrecorded immune exposures were likely). V is TRBV13 and J is TRBJ2-7; 7 bases agree with TRBD1. The origin of this receptor is a middle-aged man in good health and CMV-seropositive. Sequenced: PBMCs. Here the CDR3 DNA reads TGTGCCAGCAGCTTAGAACAGGGGAGCCACGAGCAGTACTTC. Protein product: CASSLEQGSHEQYF.